The 27 T cell receptor beta chains listed next were all sequenced from one sample in a study of Ad26.COV2.S vaccination and SARS-CoV-2 variants. Treatment in this sample: over 15 received Ad26.COV2.S at low or high dose, single or two shots; roughly five received placebo; per-sample allocation not given. Collection of the samples took place on day 63 after the first injection of vaccine or placebo. Assay used: immunoSEQ multiplex PCR; TCRdb lists only in-frame clones, some missing. The sample lists hundreds of thousands of clones, roughly 90% occurring once. Specimen: peripheral blood, collected in a trial of Ad26.COV2.S vaccine versus placebo. Source of these receptors: a person aged 18 to 59 who received the Ad26.COV2.S COVID-19 vaccine or a placebo.

This clone was observed a single time. The chain couples TRBV18 to TRBJ1-2; D call uncertain. In germline, CDR1 is KGHSH, CDR2 LQKENI. V gave up 2 bases and J gave up 3 bases, with 16 bases separating them. The CDR3 extends over 16 amino acids. The CDR3 loop reads CASSPWAGESYYGYTF. The CDR3 DNA follows: TGTGCCAGCTCACCATGGGCAGGAGAGTCCTACTATGGCTACACCTTC.

The V gene is TRBV7-9, the J gene TRBJ2-3; D may be TRBD1 or TRBD2 (7 bases each). In germline, CDR1 is SEHNR, CDR2 FQNEAQ (reference sequence). This CDR3 spans 15 amino acids. Trimming cost V 5 bases and J 4 bases, with 16 bases left between them. The CDR3 sequence: CASSPYRGGPDTQYF. Written as DNA, the CDR3 is TGTGCCAGCAGCCCCTACAGGGGAGGGCCAGATACGCAGTATTTT. Combining the CDR3 with reference TRBV7-9 and TRBJ2-3 gives the whole variable domain DTGVSQNPRHKITKRGQNVTFRCDPISEHNRLYWYRQTLGQGPEFLTYFQNEAQLEKSRLLSDRFSAERPKGSFSTLEIQRTEQGDSAMYLCASSPYRGGPDTQYFGPGTRLTVL.

The CDR3 DNA is TGTGCCAGCAGTTACCTAATACAGGGGTTTTCGACCTACGAGCAGTACTTC. Translated, it gives CASSYLIQGFSTYEQYF. This sequence joins TRBV6-2 or TRBV6-3 and TRBJ2-7, with TRBD1 matching 7 bases. There are 17 residues in the CDR3. V shed 2 bases and J 2 bases; nucleotides not matched to a gene: 12. CDR1 is MNHEY, CDR2 SVGEGT, per germline.

The gene calls are TRBV5-1 and TRBJ1-1, with a weak D call TRBD1 (5 bases). The CDR3 runs to 14 residues. Germline CDR1 and CDR2: SGHRS and YFSETQ. Between the trimmed V and J ends, which lost 0 bases and 5 bases, there was a span of 11 bases. In nucleotides, the CDR3 is TGCGCCAGCAGCTTGGATGGGGGGTGGACTGAAGCTTTCTTT. This encodes CASSLDGGWTEAFF.

The rearrangement links TRBV3-1 (or the pseudogene TRBV3-2) to TRBJ2-3, with a possible D match to TRBD2 (6 bases). Germline assignment: CDR1 LGHDT and CDR2 YNNKEL (reference sequence). The CDR3 runs to 13 residues. V gave up 7 bases and J gave up 12 bases, with 20 bases separating them. CDR3 nucleotides: TGTGCCAGCATGCCCCTGCTCGGGACTGTCCAGTATTTT. Residues: CASMPLLGTVQYF.

The chain joins TRBV4-2 to TRBJ2-7, with D maybe TRBD2 (7 bases). The V end was cut by 0 bases, the J end by 0 bases, with 18 bases between. The CDR3 has 18 residues. Germline CDR1 reads LGHNA; CDR2 reads YNFKEQ. The CDR3 loop reads CASSQDHVGGGFSYEQYF. DNA of the CDR3: TGTGCCAGCAGCCAAGACCACGTGGGCGGGGGCTTCTCCTACGAGCAGTACTTC.

The chain employs TRBV7-2 and TRBJ2-7; TRBD2 aligns across 13 bases. Looked up from germline, CDR1 is SGHTA and CDR2 is FQGNSA. V was clipped by 5 bases and J by 1 base; unmatched bases: 5. CDR3 length: 16 residues. CDR3 nucleotides: TGTGCCAGCAGCATCACTAGCGGGGGGGCTTCCTACGAGCAGTACTTC. This sequence encodes CASSITSGGASYEQYF. The entire variable domain, with the rest obtained from reference TRBV7-2 and TRBJ2-7, is as follows: GAGVSQSPSNKVTEKGKDVELRCDPISGHTALYWYRQSLGQGLEFLIYFQGNSAPDKSGLPSDRFSAERTGGSVSTLTIQRTQQEDSAVYLCASSITSGGASYEQYFGPGTRLTVT.

In the case of this clone: Different DNA sequences within this sample yield the same CDR3. This rearrangement joins TRBV19 to TRBJ2-1; D ambiguous. V dropped 3 bases and J dropped 7 bases, with 4 bases sitting between them. CDR3 length: 11 residues. In germline, CDR1 is LNHDA, CDR2 SQIVND (reference sequence). The CDR3 here is CASSMGNEQFF. The CDR3, as DNA: TGTGCCAGTAGTATGGGGAATGAGCAGTTCTTC.

The rearrangement joins TRBV3-1 (or the pseudogene TRBV3-2) to TRBJ1-3; D gene uncertain. With 0 bases removed from V and 4 bases from J, the gap between germline ends came to 4 bases. Germline CDR1 and CDR2: LGHDT and YNNKEL (reference sequence). CDR3 length: 13 residues. The CDR3 region is CASSQDGGNTIYF. DNA for the CDR3: TGTGCCAGCAGCCAAGATGGGGGAAACACCATATATTTT.

The chain links TRBV6-2 or TRBV6-3 to TRBJ2-1, with 8 positions matching TRBD2. CDR1 MNHEY and CDR2 SVGEGT come from the germline V gene. Trimming cost V 2 bases and J 4 bases; bases outside gene matches: 4. CDR3 length: 15 residues. The CDR3 nucleotides read TGTGCCAGCAGTTACAAAACTAGCGGATACAATGAGCAGTTCTTC. Protein product: CASSYKTSGYNEQFF.

V gene TRBV1 combines with J gene TRBJ1-5. TRBV1 is described as a pseudogene. The CDR3 runs 15 residues. CDR3 loop: CTSSQVSLSNQPQHF. The CDR3 DNA sequence: TGCACCAGCAGCCAAGTCTCGTTAAGCAATCAGCCCCAGCATTTT.

V usage is TRBV10-3 and J usage is TRBJ2-7, with a possible D match to TRBD2 (6 bases). Germline CDR1 is ENHRY and CDR2 is SYGVKD. The CDR3 extends over 16 amino acids. Trimming took off 1 base at V and 6 bases at J, with 19 bases between the two ends. The CDR3 region is CAISEYPRGDPFEQYF. The CDR3 nucleotides read TGTGCCATCAGTGAGTACCCCCGCGGGGACCCTTTCGAGCAGTACTTC.

The gene calls are TRBV2 and TRBJ1-1, with 7 bases lining up with TRBD1. The CDR3 loop spans 14 amino acids. The germline V gene encodes CDR1 SNHLY and CDR2 FYNNEI. After removal of 7 bases from V and 2 bases from J, the junction contained 7 bases not matched to a gene. CDR3 in amino acids: CASKIRDRNTEAFF. In DNA form, the CDR3 reads TGTGCCAGCAAGATCCGGGACAGAAACACTGAAGCTTTCTTT.

This clone has only one observation. The chain combines TRBV6-6 with TRBJ1-5; D unresolved. The CDR3 is made up of 15 amino acids. The germline CDR1 and CDR2 sequences are MNHNY and SVGAGI (reference sequence). V dropped 2 bases and J dropped 0 bases, with 8 bases sitting between them. CDR3 sequence (DNA): TGTGCCAGCAGTTACGAGTCCTATAGCAATCAGCCCCAGCATTTT. This translates into CASSYESYSNQPQHF.

V gene TRBV7-9 combines with J gene TRBJ1-1, with no clear D. Germline CDR1 SEHNR, CDR2 FQNEAQ (reference sequence). The CDR3 length is 13 residues. With 3 bases removed from V and 1 base from J, the gap between germline ends came to 6 bases. The CDR3 is CASSFNPNTEAFF. CDR3 nucleotide sequence: TGTGCCAGCAGCTTTAACCCGAACACTGAAGCTTTCTTT.

The gene calls are TRBV25-1 and TRBJ2-5; D perhaps matches TRBD2 (6 bases). V gave up 8 bases and J gave up 5 bases, with 15 bases separating them. The CDR3 has 13 residues. Per the germline V gene, CDR1 is MGHDK and CDR2 is SYGVNS. The CDR3 DNA is TGTGCCAGCGGCCGGAGGGGTGGGGAGACCCAGTACTTC. Its translation: CASGRRGGETQYF.

This rearrangement joins TRBV5-1 to TRBJ1-2; 11 positions agree with TRBD1. V lost 0 bases to trimming and J lost 4 bases; unmatched junction nucleotides: 2. The length of the CDR3 is 15 residues. Looked up from germline, CDR1 is SGHRS and CDR2 is YFSETQ. The CDR3 DNA reads as TGCGCCAGCAGCTTGGGGACAGGGGGCACCTATGGCTACACCTTC. Amino acids: CASSLGTGGTYGYTF.

This clone was found once. The chain uses TRBV10-3 and TRBJ2-7; 9 bases are a match to TRBD2. This CDR3 spans 14 amino acids. The germline V gene has CDR1 ENHRY and CDR2 SYGVKD. V lost 4 bases, J lost 3 bases, and 4 bases stayed unmatched. CDR3 protein: CAISGREGLYEQYF. The CDR3 DNA is TGTGCCATCAGTGGGCGGGAGGGCCTCTACGAGCAGTACTTC.

CDR3 sequence reads: CASNSENQQFF. DNA for the CDR3: TGTGCCAGCAACTCCGAGAATCAGCAGTTCTTC. The J gene is TRBJ2-1, the V gene TRBV5-4; D remains ambiguous. Germline V CDR1 and CDR2: SGHNT, YYREEE (reference sequence). CDR3 length: 11 residues. The ends were cut back, 6 bases at V and 11 bases at J, with 12 bases in the middle.

This chain links TRBV27 with TRBJ2-1; TRBD1 matches 10 bases. Germline CDR1 reads MNHEY; CDR2 reads SMNVEV (reference sequence). V was pared by 6 bases and J by 9 bases, with 8 bases of the junction left unmatched. The CDR3 is 14 amino acids. The CDR3 here is CASSLTGGRGEQFF. CDR3 coding DNA: TGTGCCAGCAGCCTGACAGGGGGCCGGGGTGAGCAGTTCTTC.

The chain employs TRBV6-1 and TRBJ1-5; tentatively, D is TRBD1 (5 bases). The CDR3 extends over 15 amino acids. V lost 6 bases and J lost 2, with 14 bases in between. CDR1 MNHNS and CDR2 SASEGT come from the germline V gene. CDR3 in amino acids: CASRAQGGGNQPQHF. In DNA, the CDR3 is TGTGCCAGCAGAGCTCAGGGTGGGGGCAATCAGCCCCAGCATTTT.

This chain connects TRBV18 to TRBJ1-5; no reliable D call. Germline V gene data show CDR1 as KGHSH and CDR2 as LQKENI. Trimming took 3 bases from V and 1 from J, leaving 10 bases between them. The CDR3 spans 15 residues. The CDR3 is CASSPGLESNQPQHF. In DNA, the CDR3 is TGTGCCAGCTCACCGGGTTTGGAGAGCAATCAGCCCCAGCATTTT.

V usage is TRBV7-2 and J usage is TRBJ2-5, with D possibly being TRBD1 or TRBD2 (5 bases each). V was trimmed by 1 base and J by 0 bases, leaving 6 bases between them. CDR1 is SGHTA, CDR2 FQGNSA, per germline. CDR3 length: 14 residues. The CDR3 DNA is TGTGCCAGCAGCTTAGGGGGGTACCAAGAGACCCAGTACTTC. This codes for CASSLGGYQETQYF.

V is TRBV30 and J is TRBJ2-7; 8 positions match TRBD2. The CDR3 covers 13 residues. J lost 7 bases, V lost 2 bases, and 7 bases had no gene match. The V gene's germline CDR1 is GTSNPN and CDR2 SVGIG (reference sequence). CDR3 sequence: CAWSTRLASEQYF. The CDR3 DNA sequence: TGTGCCTGGAGTACGAGACTAGCGAGTGAGCAGTACTTC.

The V call is TRBV7-2, the J call TRBJ1-2; 9 nucleotides line up with TRBD1. The CDR3 runs 15 residues. Germline trimming cut 0 bases from V and 8 bases from J; bases unmatched to any gene: 7. CDR1 and CDR2 (germline): SGHTA, FQGNSA. CDR3 sequence (DNA): TGTGCCAGCAGCTTAGCGCTGGGGACAGGGAAAGGCTACACCTTC. Its protein product is CASSLALGTGKGYTF.

This clone was recorded only once. This chain links TRBV7-9 with TRBJ2-1, with 16 positions matching TRBD2. The germline V gene has CDR1 SEHNR and CDR2 FQNEAQ (reference sequence). The V and J ends lost 1 base and 8 bases, in that order; junction bases with no gene match: 8. The CDR3 extends over 18 amino acids. CDR3 protein: CASSLVGLAGGLWDEQFF. CDR3 nucleotide sequence: TGTGCCAGCAGCTTAGTGGGACTAGCGGGAGGGCTCTGGGATGAGCAGTTCTTC. Full variable domain (missing parts from reference TRBV7-9 and TRBJ2-1): DTGVSQNPRHKITKRGQNVTFRCDPISEHNRLYWYRQTLGQGPEFLTYFQNEAQLEKSRLLSDRFSAERPKGSFSTLEIQRTEQGDSAMYLCASSLVGLAGGLWDEQFFGPGTRLTVL.

The rearrangement links TRBV6-2 or TRBV6-3 to TRBJ1-5, with TRBD1 as a possible D gene (5 bases). Germline V gene sequence: CDR1 MNHEY, CDR2 SVGEGT. This CDR3 has 13 amino acids. V was cut by 5 bases and J by 7 bases, with 12 bases left in between. CDR3 coding DNA: TGTGCCAGCAGTGATGGGGGGATACAGCCCCAGCATTTT. It codes for CASSDGGIQPQHF.